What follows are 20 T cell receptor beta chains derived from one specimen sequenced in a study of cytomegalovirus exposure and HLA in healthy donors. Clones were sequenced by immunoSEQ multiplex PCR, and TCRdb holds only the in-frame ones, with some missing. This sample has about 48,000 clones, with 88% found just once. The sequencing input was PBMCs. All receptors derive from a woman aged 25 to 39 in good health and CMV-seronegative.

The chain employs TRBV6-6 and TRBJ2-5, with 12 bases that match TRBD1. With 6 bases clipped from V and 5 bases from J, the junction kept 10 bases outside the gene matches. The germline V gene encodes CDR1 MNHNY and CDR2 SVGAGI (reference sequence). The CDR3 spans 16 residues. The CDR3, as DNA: TGTGCCAGCAGCCCCCGGAGGGACAGGGGGCGGGAGACCCAGTACTTC. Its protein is CASSPRRDRGRETQYF.

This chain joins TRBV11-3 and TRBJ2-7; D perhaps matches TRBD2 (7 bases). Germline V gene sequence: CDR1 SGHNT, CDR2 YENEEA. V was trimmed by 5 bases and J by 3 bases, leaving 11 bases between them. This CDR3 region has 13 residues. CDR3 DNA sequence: TGTGCCAGCAGCCCAGGGGAGGGCTACGAGCAGTACTTC. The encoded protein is CASSPGEGYEQYF.

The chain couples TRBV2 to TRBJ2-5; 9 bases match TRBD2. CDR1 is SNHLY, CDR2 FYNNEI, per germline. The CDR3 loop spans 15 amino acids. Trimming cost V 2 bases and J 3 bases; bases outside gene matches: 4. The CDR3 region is CASSESSGRKETQYF. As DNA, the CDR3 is TGTGCCAGCAGTGAATCCAGCGGGAGGAAAGAGACCCAGTACTTC.

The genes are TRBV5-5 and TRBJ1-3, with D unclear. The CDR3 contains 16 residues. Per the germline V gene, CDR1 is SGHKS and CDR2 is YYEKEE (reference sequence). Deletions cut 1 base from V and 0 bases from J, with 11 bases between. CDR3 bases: TGTGCCAGCAGCTTGCTGCCCCCTAGCTCTGGAAACACCATATATTTT. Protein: CASSLLPPSSGNTIYF.

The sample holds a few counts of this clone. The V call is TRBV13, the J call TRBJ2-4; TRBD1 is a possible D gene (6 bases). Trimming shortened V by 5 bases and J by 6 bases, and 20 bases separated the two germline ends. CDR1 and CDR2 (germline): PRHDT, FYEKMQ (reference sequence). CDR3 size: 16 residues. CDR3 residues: CASSPPFNKGGNIQYF. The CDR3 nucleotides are TGTGCCAGCAGCCCCCCATTCAACAAAGGGGGAAACATTCAGTACTTC.

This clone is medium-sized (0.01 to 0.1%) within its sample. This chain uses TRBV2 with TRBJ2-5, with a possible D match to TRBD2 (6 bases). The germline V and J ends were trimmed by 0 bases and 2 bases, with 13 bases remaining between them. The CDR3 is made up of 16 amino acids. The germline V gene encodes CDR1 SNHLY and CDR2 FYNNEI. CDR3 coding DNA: TGTGCCAGCAGTGAAGCGCTTTGGGAGGCTCAAGAGACCCAGTACTTC. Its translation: CASSEALWEAQETQYF.

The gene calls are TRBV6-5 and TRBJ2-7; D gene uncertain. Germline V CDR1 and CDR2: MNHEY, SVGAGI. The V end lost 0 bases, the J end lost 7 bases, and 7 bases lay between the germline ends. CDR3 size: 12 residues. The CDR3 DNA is TGTGCCAGCAGTTACTCGAGCGAGGAGCAGTACTTC. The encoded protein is CASSYSSEEQYF.

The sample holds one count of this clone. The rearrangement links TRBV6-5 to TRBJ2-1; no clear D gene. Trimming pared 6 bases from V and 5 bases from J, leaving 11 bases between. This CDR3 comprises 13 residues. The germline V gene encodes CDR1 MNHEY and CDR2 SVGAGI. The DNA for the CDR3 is TGTGCCAGCAGGACCTCAGGTCACAATGAGCAGTTCTTC. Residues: CASRTSGHNEQFF.

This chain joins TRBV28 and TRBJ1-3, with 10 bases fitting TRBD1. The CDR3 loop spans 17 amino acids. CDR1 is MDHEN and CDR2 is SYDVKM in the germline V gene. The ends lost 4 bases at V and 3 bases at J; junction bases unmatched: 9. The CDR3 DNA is TGTGCCAGCAGTTATACTATGGGACAGGGGTTTGGAAACACCATATATTTT. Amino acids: CASSYTMGQGFGNTIYF.

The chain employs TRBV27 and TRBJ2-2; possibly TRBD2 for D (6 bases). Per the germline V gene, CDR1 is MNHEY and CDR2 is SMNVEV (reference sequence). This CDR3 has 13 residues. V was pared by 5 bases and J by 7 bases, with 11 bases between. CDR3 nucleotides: TGTGCCAGCAGTCCCCTCGGGGGCGGGGAGCTGTTTTTT. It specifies CASSPLGGGELFF.

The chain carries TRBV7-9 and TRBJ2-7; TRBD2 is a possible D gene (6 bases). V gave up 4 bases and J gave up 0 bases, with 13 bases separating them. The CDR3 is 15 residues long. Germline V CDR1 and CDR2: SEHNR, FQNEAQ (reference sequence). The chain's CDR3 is CASSYGGPRSYEQYF. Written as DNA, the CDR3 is TGTGCCAGCAGCTACGGGGGTCCGCGCTCCTACGAGCAGTACTTC.

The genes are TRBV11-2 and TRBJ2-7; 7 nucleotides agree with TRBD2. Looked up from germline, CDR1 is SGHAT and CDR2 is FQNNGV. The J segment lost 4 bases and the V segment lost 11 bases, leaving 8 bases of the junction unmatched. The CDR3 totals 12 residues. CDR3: CAWAGDGYEQYF. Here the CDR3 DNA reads TGTGCCTGGGCGGGAGATGGGTACGAGCAGTACTTC. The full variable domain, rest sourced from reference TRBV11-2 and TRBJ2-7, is EAGVAQSPRYKIIEKRQSVAFWCNPISGHATLYWYQQILGQGPKLLIQFQNNGVVDDSQLPKDRFSAERLKGVDSTLKIQPAKLEDSAVYLCAWAGDGYEQYFGPGTRLTVT.

The CDR3 DNA reads TGCGCCAGCAGTGTGGGGACTAGCGGCACAGATACGCAGTATTTT. The encoded protein is CASSVGTSGTDTQYF. The chain couples TRBV10-1 to TRBJ2-3; 10 nucleotides line up with TRBD2. V shed 4 bases, J shed 1 base, and the junction held 2 bases outside the gene matches. This CDR3 is built from 15 residues. Germline loops: CDR1 WNHNN, CDR2 SYGVQD (reference sequence).

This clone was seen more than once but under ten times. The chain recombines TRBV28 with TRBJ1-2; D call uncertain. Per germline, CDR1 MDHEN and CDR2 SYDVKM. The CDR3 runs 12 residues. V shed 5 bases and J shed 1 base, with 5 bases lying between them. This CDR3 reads CASSQVNYGYTF. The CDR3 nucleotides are TGTGCCAGCAGTCAGGTTAACTATGGCTACACCTTC.

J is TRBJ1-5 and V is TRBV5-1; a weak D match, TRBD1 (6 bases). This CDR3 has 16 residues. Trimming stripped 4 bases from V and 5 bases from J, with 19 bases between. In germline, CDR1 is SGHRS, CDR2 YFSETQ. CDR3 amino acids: CASSLDPQGPDQPQHF. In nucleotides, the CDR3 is TGCGCCAGCAGCCTCGACCCACAGGGCCCAGATCAGCCCCAGCATTTT.

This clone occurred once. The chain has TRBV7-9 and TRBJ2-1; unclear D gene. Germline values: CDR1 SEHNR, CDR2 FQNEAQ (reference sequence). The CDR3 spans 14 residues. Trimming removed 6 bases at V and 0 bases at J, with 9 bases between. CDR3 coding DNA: TGTGCCAGCAGTCCCGTTAGCTCCTACAATGAGCAGTTCTTC. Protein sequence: CASSPVSSYNEQFF.

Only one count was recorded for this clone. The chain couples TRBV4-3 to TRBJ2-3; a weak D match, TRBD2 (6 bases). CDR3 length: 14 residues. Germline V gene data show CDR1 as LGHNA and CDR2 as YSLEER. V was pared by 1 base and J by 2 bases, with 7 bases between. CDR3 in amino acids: CASSQALATDTQYF. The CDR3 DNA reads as TGCGCCAGCAGCCAAGCACTAGCCACAGATACGCAGTATTTT.

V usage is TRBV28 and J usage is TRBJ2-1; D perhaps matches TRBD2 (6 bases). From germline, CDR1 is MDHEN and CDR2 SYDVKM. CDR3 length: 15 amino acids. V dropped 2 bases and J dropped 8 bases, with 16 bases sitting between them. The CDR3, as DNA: TGTGCCAGCAGTTTAATAGGTGGAGGGATAGATGAGCAGTTCTTC. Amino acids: CASSLIGGGIDEQFF. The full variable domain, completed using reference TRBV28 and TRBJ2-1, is DVKVTQSSRYLVKRTGEKVFLECVQDMDHENMFWYRQDPGLGLRLIYFSYDVKMKEKGDIPEGYSVSREKKERFSLILESASTNQTSMYLCASSLIGGGIDEQFFGPGTRLTVL.

CDR3 coding DNA: TGTGCCAGCAGCCCCCTCCGGGGGGCAGATACGCAGTATTTT. Its translation is CASSPLRGADTQYF. V usage is TRBV28 and J usage is TRBJ2-3, with 7 nucleotides matching TRBD2. Germline V gene lookup returns CDR1 MDHEN and CDR2 SYDVKM. Losses at the gene ends were 6 bases for V and 4 bases for J; bases not matched to a gene: 7. CDR3 length: 14 residues.

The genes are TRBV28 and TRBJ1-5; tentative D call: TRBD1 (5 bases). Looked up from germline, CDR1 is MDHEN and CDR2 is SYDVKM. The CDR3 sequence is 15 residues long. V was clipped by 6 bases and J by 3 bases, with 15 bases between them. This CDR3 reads CASSNRQGNNQPQHF. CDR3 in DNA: TGTGCCAGCAGCAACCGGCAGGGAAACAATCAGCCCCAGCATTTT.